This T cell receptor beta chain is from a study of blood T cell repertoires in COVID-19. In the original analysis: Reference gene primer amplification gave estimated nucleated cell counts. Clones were sequenced by immunoSEQ multiplex PCR, and TCRdb holds only the in-frame ones, with some missing. V and J calls and clone size are as listed in that table; D and trimming were resolved from the DNA. This sample yields around 280,000 clones, of which around 88% are seen a single time; around 2.1% belongs to the top ten. Germline CDR1 is SGHTA and CDR2 is FQGNSA. V gave up 8 bases and J gave up 4 bases, with 16 bases separating them. CDR3 length: 14 residues.

Source material: peripheral blood. V and J are TRBV7-2 and TRBJ2-3; possibly TRBD1 for D (6 bases). This TCR was sampled from a woman in her thirties who had recovered from COVID-19. CDR3 coding DNA: TGTGCCAGCGCACCCCAGGGGCGAGCAGATACGCAGTATTTT. Residues: CASAPQGRADTQYF.